The 2 T cell receptor beta chains listed next were all sequenced from one sample in a study of vaccination effects on CD4 cells after COVID-19. Here immunoSEQ multiplex PCR was the method, and the copy in TCRdb shows in-frame clones only, minus some. The profile shows about 24,000 clones, about 70% of them singletons. These TCRs' antigens remain unknown. Antigen-specific CD4+ T cell clonotypes were called by their expansion after viral peptide-pool culture in ViraFEST. When around 10 days of culture had elapsed, CD4+ T cells were isolated. Neither prior SARS-CoV-2 infection nor positive nucleocapsid antibodies were present in the vaccine recipients. Sequences were derived from CD4+ T cells from PBMCs cultured with HCoV-NL63 spike peptides, sampled before COVID-19 vaccination. All receptors come from a human donor who received a COVID-19 vaccine.

The genes are TRBV6-5 and TRBJ1-2, with D perhaps matching TRBD1 (6 bases). CDR3 length: 14 residues. V was trimmed by 5 bases and J by 0 bases, leaving 10 bases between them. Germline CDR1 MNHEY, CDR2 SVGAGI. The CDR3 is CASSRTASNYGYTF. In DNA form, the CDR3 reads TGTGCCAGCAGTCGGACAGCTTCTAACTATGGCTACACCTTC.

This clone was picked up a small number of times. This chain uses TRBV5-6 with TRBJ1-3; no clear D gene. This CDR3 has 15 residues. Trimming took 0 bases from V and 2 from J, leaving 9 bases between them. Germline CDR1 is SGHDT and CDR2 is YYEEEE. CDR3 coding DNA: TGTGCCAGCAGCTTGGACGGACCGCCTGGAAACACCATATATTTT. Amino acids: CASSLDGPPGNTIYF.